This is a list of T cell receptor beta chains from one sample in a study of PD-1 blockade in mismatch repair-deficient tumors. Clones were read by immunoSEQ multiplex PCR, and TCRdb kept only the in-frame ones, dropping some. The sample has 100,000 to 150,000 clones; around nine tenths are singletons. The sequencing used peripheral blood, collected approximately 72 weeks after starting pembrolizumab. Receptor source: an adult with mismatch repair-deficient cancer. Both conserved end residues are part of each CDR3. The D gene is left open where the match is weak.

len | j_gene | v_gene | d_gene | CDR3aa
15 | TRBJ2-1 | TRBV25-1 | TRBD2 | CASSELTSGSDEQFF
16 | TRBJ1-1 | TRBV5-1 | - | CASSLMGGTGATEAFF
14 | TRBJ2-3 | TRBV29-1 | - | CSVEDGGATDTQYF
15 | TRBJ2-7 | TRBV28 | TRBD1 | CASSEVGQDAYEQYF
13 | TRBJ1-1 | TRBV7-9 | - | CASSFGQTRKAFF
15 | TRBJ2-7 | TRBV28 | TRBD2 | CASSTTGTRAYEQYF
11 | TRBJ2-7 | TRBV28 | - | CASVSPNEQYF
11 | TRBJ1-2 | TRBV5-4 | - | CASSLRGGYTF
15 | TRBJ2-1 | TRBV4-1 | TRBD2 | CASSRSGRALNEQFF
16 | TRBJ1-2 | TRBV18 | - | CASSLRAGEVNYGYTF
14 | TRBJ2-5 | TRBV19 | - | CASSSRDTQETQYF
16 | TRBJ2-2 | TRBV7-8 | TRBD2 | CASRPIAGVGTGELFF
15 | TRBJ1-3 | TRBV11-2 | - | CASSLGGYPGNTIYF
15 | TRBJ1-4 | TRBV9 | TRBD1 | CASSATGQDFEKLFF
10 | TRBJ2-7 | TRBV7-8 | - | CATGRDEQYF
14 | TRBJ2-5 | TRBV7-9 | - | CASSLVGELETQYF
13 | TRBJ2-7 | TRBV30 | - | CASGARSSYEQYF
13 | TRBJ2-5 | TRBV27 | - | CASSLTVMETQYF
15 | TRBJ2-5 | TRBV13 | - | CASSLTASEQETQYF
14 | TRBJ1-5 | TRBV10-3 | - | CAISAAWGNQPQHF
14 | TRBJ2-1 | TRBV19 | - | CASSGLGGDNEQFF
16 | TRBJ1-5 | TRBV4-1 | - | CASSQDGAGDNQPQHF
16 | TRBJ2-2 | TRBV11-2 | - | CASSLSFKFYTGELFF
17 | TRBJ1-2 | TRBV29-1 | TRBD1 | CSVKSGVRTGGIYGYTF
19 | TRBJ1-5 | TRBV19 | - | CASTHPRGAGIGSNQPQHF
15 | TRBJ2-1 | TRBV4-3 | TRBD2 | CASSQELAGGGEQFF
14 | TRBJ2-2 | TRBV7-8 | - | CASLRESVTGELFF
14 | TRBJ1-4 | TRBV29-1 | - | CSVVGMGTAEKLFF
14 | TRBJ1-5 | TRBV23-1 | - | CASSQIVGDQPQHF
18 | TRBJ2-1 | TRBV13 | TRBD2 | CASSLGSFGRGSYNEQFF
14 | TRBJ2-5 | TRBV19 | - | CASRPEGSQETQYF
14 | TRBJ2-7 | TRBV19 | - | CASSTAGIPYEQYF
15 | TRBJ2-1 | TRBV19 | TRBD2 | CASSKLAGSYNEQFF
16 | TRBJ2-2 | TRBV9 | - | CASGVSGLTNTGELFF
17 | TRBJ2-7 | TRBV28 | TRBD2 | CASSPTVTSGVSYEQYF
14 | TRBJ2-7 | TRBV7-9 | TRBD1 | CASSFRDRAYEQYF
14 | TRBJ2-3 | TRBV13 | TRBD2 | CASSSSGETDTQYF
14 | TRBJ2-1 | TRBV13 | TRBD2 | CASSVTSGGGEQFF
15 | TRBJ2-1 | TRBV2 | TRBD2 | CASMTSGRSYNEQFF